One sample yielded the 25 T cell receptor beta chains listed below, sequenced in a study of blood T cell repertoires in COVID-19 (dated by TCRdb to about 2020). Library preparation was by the immunoSEQ multiplex PCR assay. In its TCRdb copy, this immuneACCESS table keeps in-frame sequences only and misses some clones. Where compared with another copy, unresolved V genes explain less than half of these, and the others have no known cause. The sample has 140,000 or so clones on record, around 84% of them singletons. The ten largest clones take up roughly 5% of the sample. Sequenced sample: peripheral blood. Source of these receptors: a human donor in a cohort sampled during active COVID-19.

The chain recombines TRBV3-1 (or the pseudogene TRBV3-2) with TRBJ2-3; maybe TRBD2 (6 bases). Germline CDR1 and CDR2: LGHDT and YNNKEL (reference sequence). V was cut by 4 bases and J by 5 bases, with 19 bases left in between. The CDR3 contains 16 residues. In DNA form, the CDR3 reads TGTGCCAGCAGCCTCGGTATCCGGGGAGGAGTAGATACGCAGTATTTT. It codes for CASSLGIRGGVDTQYF.

This chain links TRBV19 with TRBJ2-1, with D tentatively TRBD2 (5 bases). V lost 10 bases, J lost 7 bases, and 17 bases lay in between. The germline gives CDR1 LNHDA, CDR2 SQIVND (reference sequence). This CDR3 is 13 amino acids long. In DNA, the CDR3 is TGTGCCACCTCACGGGATGCATATAATGAGCAGTTCTTC. Amino acids: CATSRDAYNEQFF.

This sequence joins TRBV7-3 and TRBJ2-3; weak D call: TRBD1 (5 bases). The V end lost 2 bases, the J end lost 0 bases, and 12 bases lay between the germline ends. The length of the CDR3 is 16 residues. Looked up from germline, CDR1 is SGHTA and CDR2 is FQGTGA. CDR3: CASSLWGVGSTDTQYF. The CDR3 bases are TGTGCCAGCAGCTTATGGGGCGTCGGCAGCACAGATACGCAGTATTTT.

V is TRBV28 and J is TRBJ1-3; D not certain. The CDR3 consists of 18 residues. V gave up 2 bases and J gave up 2 bases, with 19 bases separating them. Germline values: CDR1 MDHEN, CDR2 SYDVKM. CDR3 sequence (DNA): TGTGCCAGCAGTTTAGGACCAGGACGGGGTTGGACTGGAAACACCATATATTTT. As protein: CASSLGPGRGWTGNTIYF.

On this clone itself: The sample carries other DNA sequences with the same CDR3. This rearrangement joins TRBV3-1 (or the pseudogene TRBV3-2) to TRBJ1-1, with D uncertain. The germline V and J ends were trimmed by 1 base and 1 base, with 10 bases remaining between them. The length of the CDR3 is 15 residues. Looked up from germline, CDR1 is LGHDT and CDR2 is YNNKEL (reference sequence). CDR3: CASSQGRRGNTEAFF. The CDR3, as DNA: TGTGCCAGCAGCCAAGGTAGACGGGGGAACACTGAAGCTTTCTTT.

The CDR3 DNA reads TGTGCCAGCAGCTTAGTGGGACAGGGAGAGTATTACAATGAGCAGTTCTTC. Translation: CASSLVGQGEYYNEQFF. This sequence joins TRBV11-2 and TRBJ2-1, with TRBD1 matching over 9 bases. Looked up from germline, CDR1 is SGHAT and CDR2 is FQNNGV. The CDR3 is 17 residues long. The trim removed 1 base at V and 4 bases at J, leaving 8 bases unmatched.

This rearrangement joins TRBV11-2 to TRBJ1-4, with TRBD1 as a possible D gene (6 bases). Trimming stripped 5 bases from V and 1 base from J, with 23 bases between. The CDR3 is 19 residues long. CDR1 is SGHAT, CDR2 FQNNGV, per germline. The CDR3 bases are TGTGCCAGCAGCCCGGGGGGTCAGGGGTCCGGGATAACTAATGAAAAACTGTTTTTT. As protein: CASSPGGQGSGITNEKLFF.

As DNA, the CDR3 is TGTGCCAGCAGCTTAAACGCGGGAGGGCTCCATGAGCAGTTCTTC. This translates into CASSLNAGGLHEQFF. This chain joins TRBV11-3 and TRBJ2-1; 9 bases align to TRBD2. J gave up 8 bases and V 2 bases, and 7 bases lay outside the gene matches. Per germline, CDR1 SGHNT and CDR2 YENEEA. The CDR3 runs 15 residues.

This clone occurred once. The chain recombines TRBV28 with TRBJ2-1; TRBD1 is a possible D gene (6 bases). The CDR3 contains 16 residues. Germline V gives CDR1 MDHEN, CDR2 SYDVKM. V was trimmed by 4 bases and J by 0 bases, leaving 13 bases between them. CDR3 in DNA: TGTGCCAGCAGTTCCGCCACAGGGAGCTCCTACAATGAGCAGTTCTTC. Encoded protein: CASSSATGSSYNEQFF. The whole variable domain, filled in from reference TRBV28 and TRBJ2-1, reads DVKVTQSSRYLVKRTGEKVFLECVQDMDHENMFWYRQDPGLGLRLIYFSYDVKMKEKGDIPEGYSVSREKKERFSLILESASTNQTSMYLCASSSATGSSYNEQFFGPGTRLTVL.

This clone came up once. V is TRBV7-3 and J is TRBJ2-3; a weak D match, TRBD2 (6 bases). CDR1 is SGHTA and CDR2 is FQGTGA in the germline V gene. Trimming removed 2 bases at V and 3 bases at J, with 18 bases between. CDR3 size: 17 residues. The CDR3 region is CASSLGGTRGWTDTQYF. CDR3 nucleotide sequence: TGTGCCAGCAGCTTAGGAGGGACGAGGGGCTGGACAGATACGCAGTATTTT.

The chain links TRBV6-5 to TRBJ1-1; TRBD1 matches at 9 bases. The germline V gene encodes CDR1 MNHEY and CDR2 SVGAGI. This CDR3 comprises 14 residues. V shed 7 bases and J 4 bases; nucleotides not matched to a gene: 7. CDR3 protein: CASTPTGGITEAFF. DNA for the CDR3: TGTGCCAGCACCCCGACAGGGGGGATCACTGAAGCTTTCTTT.

The V and J genes are TRBV7-3 and TRBJ1-1, with D maybe TRBD1 (5 bases). The germline V and J ends were trimmed by 0 bases and 4 bases, with 9 bases remaining between them. The CDR3 spans 14 residues. The germline V gene encodes CDR1 SGHTA and CDR2 FQGTGA. CDR3 sequence: CASSLTREGTEAFF. CDR3 nucleotides: TGTGCCAGCAGCTTAACCAGGGAAGGCACTGAAGCTTTCTTT.

This chain uses TRBV18 with TRBJ1-2, with D possibly matching TRBD1 (6 bases). CDR1 KGHSH and CDR2 LQKENI come from the germline V gene. The CDR3 is made up of 13 amino acids. The V end lost 5 bases, the J end lost 6 bases, and 13 bases lay between the germline ends. CDR3 nucleotide sequence: TGTGCCAGCTCATCAGACAGGACCAATGGCTACACCTTC. Its translation: CASSSDRTNGYTF.

V usage is TRBV28 and J usage is TRBJ1-5; weak D call: TRBD1 (6 bases). V dropped 6 bases and J dropped 0 bases, with 6 bases sitting between them. CDR1 is MDHEN and CDR2 is SYDVKM in the germline V gene. The CDR3 length is 13 residues. The CDR3 spells CASRQGSNQPQHF. In DNA, the CDR3 is TGTGCCAGCAGACAGGGTAGCAATCAGCCCCAGCATTTT.

The genes are TRBV20-1 and TRBJ2-5, with 10 bases identical to TRBD2. In germline, CDR1 is DFQATT, CDR2 SNEGSKA (reference sequence). V was pared by 3 bases and J by 7 bases, with 8 bases of the junction left unmatched. This CDR3 has 14 amino acids. CDR3 DNA: TGCAGTGCTAGTCCTAGAGCGGGGGGGAGGACCCAGTACTTC. Translating gives CSASPRAGGRTQYF.

This chain connects TRBV11-3 to TRBJ2-3; D remains ambiguous. There are 16 residues in the CDR3. The germline gives CDR1 SGHNT, CDR2 YENEEA. With 1 base removed from V and 4 bases from J, the gap between germline ends came to 15 bases. The CDR3 protein is CASSLAALSVSDTQYF. CDR3 bases: TGTGCCAGCAGCTTAGCCGCGTTGAGCGTCTCAGATACGCAGTATTTT.

This sequence joins TRBV7-9 and TRBJ2-3; 9 bases map to TRBD2. The J segment lost 4 bases and the V segment lost 8 bases, leaving 10 bases of the junction unmatched. CDR1 is SEHNR, CDR2 FQNEAQ, per germline (reference sequence). The CDR3 has 15 residues. In DNA, the CDR3 is TGTGCCAGCTCCCCGGTCGAGCGGGGGGCAGATACGCAGTATTTT. Protein sequence: CASSPVERGADTQYF.

This clone has only a few counts. The chain carries TRBV7-3 and TRBJ1-1; D possibly corresponds to TRBD1 (5 bases). The CDR3 totals 13 residues. Trimming took 5 bases from V and 5 from J, leaving 12 bases between them. Germline-derived CDR1 and CDR2 are SGHTA and FQGTGA. CDR3 DNA: TGTGCCAGCAGCAACCCAGGGAAAACTGAAGCTTTCTTT. Its translation is CASSNPGKTEAFF.

The chain joins TRBV6-1 to TRBJ2-4, with D perhaps matching TRBD2 (7 bases). V lost 2 bases, J lost 8 bases, and 10 bases lay in between. CDR1 and CDR2 (germline): MNHNS, SASEGT. This CDR3 comprises 13 residues. DNA of the CDR3: TGTGCCAGCAGTGAATGGGAGGGGGACATTCAGTACTTC. This codes for CASSEWEGDIQYF.

About this clone itself: The sample holds other DNA sequences that translate to the same CDR3. Here the CDR3 reads CASSGQPNQPQHF. For the CDR3, the DNA is TGTGCCAGCAGCGGACAGCCCAATCAGCCCCAGCATTTT. The rearrangement links TRBV6-4 to TRBJ1-5, with a tentative D call TRBD1 (6 bases). From germline, CDR1 is MRHNA and CDR2 SNTAGT. The V gene lost 6 bases and the J gene lost 3 bases, with 9 bases spanning the gap. The CDR3 is made up of 13 amino acids.

The V and J genes are TRBV2 and TRBJ2-6; D unclear. The V end was cut by 7 bases, the J end by 0 bases, with 10 bases between. Germline V gene data show CDR1 as SNHLY and CDR2 as FYNNEI. CDR3 length: 15 residues. The CDR3 is CASKQTSSGANVLTF. DNA for the CDR3: TGTGCCAGCAAACAGACCAGCTCTGGGGCCAACGTCCTGACTTTC.

The CDR3 sequence is CASTGTGRPNEKLFF. DNA of the CDR3: TGCGCCAGCACCGGGACAGGGCGTCCTAATGAAAAACTGTTTTTT. The V and J genes are TRBV10-2 and TRBJ1-4; 9 nucleotides match TRBD1. Unmatched junction bases numbered 6, after V lost 7 bases and J lost 3 bases. The CDR3 totals 15 residues. Germline V lookup: CDR1 WSHSY, CDR2 SAAADI.

The gene calls are TRBV28 and TRBJ2-3; TRBD2 aligns across 14 bases. The V gene's germline CDR1 is MDHEN and CDR2 SYDVKM. The junction had 12 bases not matched to a gene; V was cut back by 6 bases and J by 1 base. The CDR3 contains 19 residues. This chain's CDR3 is CASSQGATSGGAGTDTQYF. The CDR3 region has the DNA TGTGCCAGCAGCCAAGGGGCGACTAGCGGGGGGGCGGGCACAGATACGCAGTATTTT.

The chain combines TRBV18 with TRBJ1-4, with D hard to call. CDR3 length: 13 residues. Germline V gives CDR1 KGHSH, CDR2 LQKENI. V was pared by 2 bases and J by 6 bases, with 7 bases between. CDR3 amino acids: CASSPGRHEKLFF. The CDR3 DNA follows: TGTGCCAGCTCACCAGGGAGGCATGAAAAACTGTTTTTT. Combining the CDR3 with reference TRBV18 and TRBJ1-4 gives the whole variable domain NAGVMQNPRHLVRRRGQEARLRCSPMKGHSHVYWYRQLPEEGLKFMVYLQKENIIDESGMPKERFSAEFPKEGPSILRIQQVVRGDSAAYFCASSPGRHEKLFFGSGTQLSVL.

J is TRBJ2-1 and V is TRBV27, with 9 positions matching TRBD2. V trimming: 0 bases; J trimming: 6 bases; junction bases outside the gene matches: 3. Per the germline V gene, CDR1 is MNHEY and CDR2 is SMNVEV (reference sequence). The CDR3 runs to 15 residues. The CDR3 DNA reads TGTGCCAGCAGTTTATCAGCGGGGGGCATCAATGAGCAGTTCTTC. It translates to CASSLSAGGINEQFF.